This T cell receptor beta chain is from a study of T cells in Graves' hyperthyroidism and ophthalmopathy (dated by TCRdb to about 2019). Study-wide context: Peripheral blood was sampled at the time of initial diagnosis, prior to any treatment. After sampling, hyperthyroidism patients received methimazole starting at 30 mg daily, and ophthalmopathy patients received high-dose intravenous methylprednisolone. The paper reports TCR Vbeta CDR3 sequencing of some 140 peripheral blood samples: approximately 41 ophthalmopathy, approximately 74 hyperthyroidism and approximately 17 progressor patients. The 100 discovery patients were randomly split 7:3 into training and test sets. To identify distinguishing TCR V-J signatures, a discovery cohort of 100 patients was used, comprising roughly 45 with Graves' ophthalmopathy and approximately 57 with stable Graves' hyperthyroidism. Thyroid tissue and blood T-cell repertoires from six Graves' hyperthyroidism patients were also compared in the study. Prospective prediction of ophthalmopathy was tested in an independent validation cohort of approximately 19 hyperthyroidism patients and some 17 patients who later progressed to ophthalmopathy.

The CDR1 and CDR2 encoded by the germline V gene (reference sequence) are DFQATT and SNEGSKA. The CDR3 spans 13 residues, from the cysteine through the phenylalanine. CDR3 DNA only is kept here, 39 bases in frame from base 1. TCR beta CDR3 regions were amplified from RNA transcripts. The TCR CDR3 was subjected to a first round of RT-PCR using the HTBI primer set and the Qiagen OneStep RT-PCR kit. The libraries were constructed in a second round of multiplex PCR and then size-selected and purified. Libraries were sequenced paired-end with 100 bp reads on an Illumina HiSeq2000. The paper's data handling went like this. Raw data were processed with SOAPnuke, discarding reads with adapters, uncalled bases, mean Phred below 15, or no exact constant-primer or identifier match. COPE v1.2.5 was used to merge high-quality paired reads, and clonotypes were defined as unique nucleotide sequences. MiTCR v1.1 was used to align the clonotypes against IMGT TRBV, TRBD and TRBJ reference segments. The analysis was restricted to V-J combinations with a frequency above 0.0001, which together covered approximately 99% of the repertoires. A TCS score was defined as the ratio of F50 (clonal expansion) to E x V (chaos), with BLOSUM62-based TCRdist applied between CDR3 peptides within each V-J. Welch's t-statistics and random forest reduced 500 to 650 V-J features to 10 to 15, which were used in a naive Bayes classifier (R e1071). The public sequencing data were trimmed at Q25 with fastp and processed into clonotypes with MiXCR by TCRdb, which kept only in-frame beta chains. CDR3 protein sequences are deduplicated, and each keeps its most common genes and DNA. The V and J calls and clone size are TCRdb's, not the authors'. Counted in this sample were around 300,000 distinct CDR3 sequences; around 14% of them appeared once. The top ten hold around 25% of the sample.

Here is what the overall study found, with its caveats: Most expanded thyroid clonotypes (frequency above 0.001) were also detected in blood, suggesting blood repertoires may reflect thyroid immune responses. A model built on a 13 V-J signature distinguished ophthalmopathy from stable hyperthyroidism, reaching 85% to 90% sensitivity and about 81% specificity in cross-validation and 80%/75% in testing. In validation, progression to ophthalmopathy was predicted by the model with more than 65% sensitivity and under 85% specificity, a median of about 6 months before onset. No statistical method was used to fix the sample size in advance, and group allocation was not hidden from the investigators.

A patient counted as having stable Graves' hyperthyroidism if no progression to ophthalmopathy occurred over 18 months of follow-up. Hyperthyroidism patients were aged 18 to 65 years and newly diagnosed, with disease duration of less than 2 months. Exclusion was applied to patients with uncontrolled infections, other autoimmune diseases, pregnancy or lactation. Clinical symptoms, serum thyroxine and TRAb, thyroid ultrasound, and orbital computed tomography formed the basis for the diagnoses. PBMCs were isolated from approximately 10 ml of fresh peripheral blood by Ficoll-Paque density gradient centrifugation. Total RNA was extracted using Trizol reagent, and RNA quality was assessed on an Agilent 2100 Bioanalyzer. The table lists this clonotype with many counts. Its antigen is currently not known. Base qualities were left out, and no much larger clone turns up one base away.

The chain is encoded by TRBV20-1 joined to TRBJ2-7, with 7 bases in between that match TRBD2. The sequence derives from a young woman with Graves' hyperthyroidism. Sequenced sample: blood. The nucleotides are TGCAGGCCCTCCGGCGGGAGCTCCTACGAGCAGTACTTC. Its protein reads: CRPSGGSSYEQYF.